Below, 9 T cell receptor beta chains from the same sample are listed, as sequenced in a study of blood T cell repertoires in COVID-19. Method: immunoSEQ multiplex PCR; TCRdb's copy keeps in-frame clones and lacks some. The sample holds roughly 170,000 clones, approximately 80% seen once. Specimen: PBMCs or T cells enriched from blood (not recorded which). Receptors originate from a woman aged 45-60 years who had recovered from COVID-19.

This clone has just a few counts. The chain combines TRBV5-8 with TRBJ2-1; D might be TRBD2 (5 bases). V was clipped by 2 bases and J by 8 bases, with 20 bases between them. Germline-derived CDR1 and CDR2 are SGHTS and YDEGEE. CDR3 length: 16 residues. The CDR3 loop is CASSFFGVGASDEQFF. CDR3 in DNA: TGTGCCAGCAGCTTTTTTGGTGTGGGAGCATCTGATGAGCAGTTCTTC.

CDR3 in DNA: TGTGCCAGCAGACAACTAGGACCTCTGGAGACCCAGTACTTC. Translation: CASRQLGPLETQYF. The rearrangement links TRBV6-5 to TRBJ2-5; D is perhaps TRBD2 (5 bases). V lost 6 bases, J lost 5 bases, and 16 bases lay in between. CDR1 and CDR2 (germline): MNHEY, SVGAGI. This CDR3 region has 14 residues.

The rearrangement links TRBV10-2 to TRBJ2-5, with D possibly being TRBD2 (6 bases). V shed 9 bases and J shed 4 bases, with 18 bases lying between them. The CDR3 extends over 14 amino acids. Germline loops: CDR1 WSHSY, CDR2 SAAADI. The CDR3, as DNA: TGCGCCAGTCGCGGGGAGCGTGGTGGAGAGACCCAGTACTTC. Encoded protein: CASRGERGGETQYF.

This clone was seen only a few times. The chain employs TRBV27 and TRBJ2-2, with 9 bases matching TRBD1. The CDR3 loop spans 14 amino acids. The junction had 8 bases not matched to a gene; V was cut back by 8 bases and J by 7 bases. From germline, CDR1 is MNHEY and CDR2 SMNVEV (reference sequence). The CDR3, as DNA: TGTGCCAGCCGATACAGGGGGCGCGGCGGGGAGCTGTTTTTT. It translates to CASRYRGRGGELFF.

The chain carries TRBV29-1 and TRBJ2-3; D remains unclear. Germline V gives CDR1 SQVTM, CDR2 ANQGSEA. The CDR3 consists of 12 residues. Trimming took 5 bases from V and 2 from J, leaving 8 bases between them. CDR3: CSVTPLTDTQYF. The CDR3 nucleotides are TGCAGCGTTACACCGCTCACAGATACGCAGTATTTT.

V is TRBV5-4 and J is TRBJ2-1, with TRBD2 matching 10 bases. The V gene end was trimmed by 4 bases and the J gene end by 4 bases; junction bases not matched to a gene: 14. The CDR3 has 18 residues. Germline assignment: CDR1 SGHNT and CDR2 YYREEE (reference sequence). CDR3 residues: CASSPQGFGSGGYNEQFF. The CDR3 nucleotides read TGTGCCAGCAGCCCGCAGGGTTTTGGTAGCGGGGGGTACAATGAGCAGTTCTTC.

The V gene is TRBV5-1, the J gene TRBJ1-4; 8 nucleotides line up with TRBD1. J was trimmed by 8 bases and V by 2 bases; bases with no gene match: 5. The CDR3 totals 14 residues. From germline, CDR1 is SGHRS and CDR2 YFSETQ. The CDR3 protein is CASSFGQGAEKLFF. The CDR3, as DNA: TGCGCCAGCAGCTTCGGGCAGGGGGCGGAAAAACTGTTTTTT.

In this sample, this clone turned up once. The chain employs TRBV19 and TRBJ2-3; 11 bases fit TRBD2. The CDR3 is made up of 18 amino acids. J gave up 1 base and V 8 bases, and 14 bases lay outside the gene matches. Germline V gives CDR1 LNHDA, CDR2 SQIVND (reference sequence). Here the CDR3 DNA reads TGTGCCAGTCACCCGAGGGGACTAGCGGTCCACCGCACAGATACGCAGTATTTT. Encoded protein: CASHPRGLAVHRTDTQYF.

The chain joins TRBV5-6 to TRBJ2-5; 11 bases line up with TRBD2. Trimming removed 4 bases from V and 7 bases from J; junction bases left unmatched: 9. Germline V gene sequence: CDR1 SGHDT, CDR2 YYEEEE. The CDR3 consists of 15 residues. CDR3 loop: CASSQSELAGVTQYF. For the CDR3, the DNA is TGTGCCAGCAGCCAAAGCGAACTAGCGGGAGTGACCCAGTACTTC.